The 18 T cell receptor beta chains in this list originate from one sample, sequenced in a study of Graves' ophthalmopathy and Graves' hyperthyroidism. Amplification of TCR beta CDR3 regions used RNA transcripts. After a first-round RT-PCR with HTBI primers, a second-round multiplex PCR was run. Each CDR3 protein is one row after TCRdb ran MiXCR on the multiplex PCR reads. The data show some 370,000 distinct CDR3 sequences, about 17% seen once. Specimen: peripheral blood. These receptor sequences come from an adult woman with stable Graves' hyperthyroidism.

This clonotype occurred many times. CDR3 in DNA: TGTGCCAGCAGTTACACCCTGGGACGGCTCAACACCGGGGAGCTGTTTTTT. Its protein product is CASSYTLGRLNTGELFF. The chain is built from TRBV6-6 and TRBJ2-2, with D tentatively TRBD1 or TRBD2 (5 bases each). The CDR3 is 17 residues long. Trimming took 2 bases from V and 2 from J, leaving 15 bases between them. Germline V gene lookup returns CDR1 MNHNY and CDR2 SVGAGI (reference sequence).

This clonotype has at least ten counts. The rearrangement uses TRBV27 and TRBJ2-7; possibly TRBD1 for D (5 bases). This CDR3 region has 14 residues. Germline CDR1 is MNHEY and CDR2 is SMNVEV (reference sequence). The germline V and J ends were trimmed by 2 bases and 2 bases, with 10 bases remaining between them. In DNA form, the CDR3 reads TGTGCCAGCAGTTTAGGGGCACGGACCTACGAGCAGTACTTC. Translating gives CASSLGARTYEQYF.

Details on this clonotype: A read error may explain this, as a much larger clone is one base away. This chain links TRBV7-9 with TRBJ2-2; 8 positions match TRBD1. The CDR3 consists of 15 residues. Germline V gives CDR1 SEHNR, CDR2 FQNEAQ (reference sequence). The CDR3 nucleotides are TGTGCCAGCTGCGTACGGACAGGGAACCCCGGGGAGCTGTTTTTT. This translates into CASCVRTGNPGELFF.

Ten or more counts support this clonotype. The chain recombines TRBV6-5 with TRBJ1-1; a possible D gene is TRBD1 (5 bases). The germline V gene encodes CDR1 MNHEY and CDR2 SVGAGI. The CDR3 is made up of 16 amino acids. The V and J ends lost 2 bases and 1 base respectively, with 14 bases between them. The CDR3 is CASSYIRQLTNTEAFF. The CDR3 DNA sequence: TGTGCCAGCAGTTACATTCGACAGCTAACGAACACTGAAGCTTTCTTT.

The chain couples TRBV12-3 or TRBV12-4 to TRBJ1-2; 8 nucleotides line up with TRBD1. Trimming removed 6 bases from V and 6 bases from J; junction bases left unmatched: 6. This CDR3 is 13 amino acids long. CDR3 sequence reads: CASRPTGGDGYTF. CDR3 sequence (DNA): TGTGCCAGCAGACCCACAGGGGGGGATGGCTACACCTTC.

The chain uses TRBV12-3 or TRBV12-4 and TRBJ1-1; D may be TRBD1 (6 bases). V lost 1 base, J lost 8 bases, and 11 bases lay in between. This CDR3 region has 13 residues. Here the CDR3 reads CASSLGGDREAFF. The DNA for the CDR3 is TGTGCCAGCAGTTTAGGGGGAGACAGGGAAGCTTTCTTT.

The chain links TRBV30 to TRBJ2-2, with D perhaps TRBD2 (5 bases). The CDR3 is 15 amino acids. Trimming pared 4 bases from V and 3 bases from J, leaving 15 bases between. Germline loops: CDR1 GTSNPN, CDR2 SVGIG (reference sequence). In DNA, the CDR3 is TGTGCCTGGAATGTGGGAGAGGTATACACCGGGGAGCTGTTTTTT. Translated, it gives CAWNVGEVYTGELFF.

This clonotype was counted many times. The gene calls are TRBV12-3 or TRBV12-4 and TRBJ2-1, with TRBD2 identical over 10 bases. V gave up 10 bases and J gave up 5 bases; unmatched junction bases: 11. The CDR3 has 15 residues. The CDR3 spells CATARLAGVDNEQFF. In DNA, the CDR3 is TGTGCCACTGCCAGGCTAGCGGGAGTTGACAATGAGCAGTTCTTC.

V and J are TRBV6-1 and TRBJ2-7; 10 bases align to TRBD1. The CDR3 totals 15 residues. Per germline, CDR1 MNHNS and CDR2 SASEGT. V lost 6 bases and J lost 6; bases outside the gene matches: 11. CDR3 bases: TGTGCCAGCAGCCAAAACCGGGACAGGGGATTCGAGCAGTACTTC. Translation: CASSQNRDRGFEQYF.

Worth noting for this clonotype: The final CDR3 position lacks the conserved phenylalanine or tryptophan, pointing to a likely read error. V usage is TRBV12-3 or TRBV12-4 and J usage is TRBJ2-6; a weak D match, TRBD1 (5 bases). CDR3 length: 15 amino acids. Here the CDR3 DNA reads TGTGCCAGCAGGACCACCTACTCTGGGGCCGACGTCCTGACTCTC. Protein sequence: CASRTTYSGADVLTL.

The table lists this clonotype with many counts. V gene TRBV4-3 combines with J gene TRBJ1-2; 10 bases fit TRBD1. V shed 1 base and J 2 bases; nucleotides not matched to a gene: 4. Per the germline V gene, CDR1 is LGHNA and CDR2 is YSLEER. The CDR3 has 16 residues. CDR3 nucleotide sequence: TGCGCCAGCAGCCAAGGTTTGGGACAGGGGAACTATGGCTACACCTTC. Translation: CASSQGLGQGNYGYTF.

This clonotype was found many times. J is TRBJ2-6 and V is TRBV4-1; possibly TRBD2 for D (7 bases). The CDR3 has 16 residues. Germline V gives CDR1 MGHRA, CDR2 YSYEKL. V was pared by 2 bases and J by 4 bases, with 12 bases between. The CDR3 spells CASSQRGAVGANVLTF. CDR3 bases: TGCGCCAGCAGCCAACGGGGGGCGGTGGGGGCCAACGTCCTGACTTTC.

Ten or more counts support this clonotype. The chain has TRBV29-1 and TRBJ2-5, with D maybe TRBD1 (6 bases). Trimming stripped 3 bases from V and 4 bases from J, with 18 bases between. CDR3 length equals 15 residues. Germline CDR1 is SQVTM and CDR2 is ANQGSEA. The CDR3 here is CSVDDGRGPSETQYF. The CDR3 nucleotides are TGCAGCGTTGACGATGGCAGGGGCCCATCAGAGACCCAGTACTTC.

This clonotype appeared many times. This chain connects TRBV6-2 or TRBV6-3 to TRBJ2-7, with TRBD2 identical over 10 bases. Germline-derived CDR1 and CDR2 are MNHEY and SVGEGT. The V gene end was trimmed by 5 bases and the J gene end by 3 bases; junction bases not matched to a gene: 13. The CDR3 length is 17 residues. DNA for the CDR3: TGTGCCAGCAGTCAAAGACTAGCGGGCTACGGAGGCTACGAGCAGTACTTC. Translating it yields CASSQRLAGYGGYEQYF.

This clonotype was counted ten times or more. The CDR3 nucleotides are TGCGCCAGCGCTCCCGGGCTAGCGGGACACCAAGAGACCCAGTACTTC. This sequence encodes CASAPGLAGHQETQYF. The chain combines TRBV10-1 with TRBJ2-5; 9 bases match TRBD2. Germline trimming cut 8 bases from V and 0 bases from J; bases unmatched to any gene: 10. Germline V CDR1 and CDR2: WNHNN, SYGVQD (reference sequence). The CDR3 covers 16 residues.

This chain connects TRBV12-3 or TRBV12-4 to TRBJ2-2, with a possible D match to TRBD1 (6 bases). The CDR3 extends over 17 amino acids. Trimming cost V 7 bases and J 0 bases, with 18 bases left between them. In DNA, the CDR3 is TGTGCCAGCATTTTTCTCCCCGGGACATCGAACACCGGGGAGCTGTTTTTT. Translation gives CASIFLPGTSNTGELFF.

In this sample, this clonotype turned up many times. The chain couples TRBV20-1 to TRBJ1-6; D is ambiguous. Looked up from germline, CDR1 is DFQATT and CDR2 is SNEGSKA (reference sequence). There are 16 residues in the CDR3. V was shortened by 0 bases and J by 8 bases, with 17 bases between the two germline ends. CDR3 nucleotides: TGCAGTGCTAGAGAATTCTCCATAGGACCCGATTCACCCCTCCACTTT. As protein: CSAREFSIGPDSPLHF.

This clonotype was observed at least ten times. This chain links TRBV28 with TRBJ2-7; 7 bases fit TRBD2. The CDR3 runs 18 residues. Germline CDR1 and CDR2: MDHEN and SYDVKM. With V trimmed by 4 bases and J by 5 bases, 20 bases remained unmatched. The CDR3 DNA sequence: TGTGCCAGCAGTTCCGTCGACGGGAGGTGGGAGATCGTCCACGAGCAGTACTTC. This translates into CASSSVDGRWEIVHEQYF.